Presented here are 16 T cell receptor beta chains from one specimen sequenced in a study of blood T cell repertoires in COVID-19. Generated by immunoSEQ multiplex PCR, the TCRdb table keeps only in-frame clones and is missing some. This sample has about 140,000 clones, with around nine tenths found just once. The sequencing input was peripheral blood. The receptors were sampled from a human donor in a cohort sampled during active COVID-19.

This chain joins TRBV27 and TRBJ2-7; D may be TRBD2 (7 bases). V was trimmed by 5 bases and J by 5 bases, leaving 28 bases between them. The CDR3 spans 18 residues. From germline, CDR1 is MNHEY and CDR2 SMNVEV (reference sequence). DNA for the CDR3: TGTGCCAGCAGTCCTTTCGCGGGAGTAACCCAGGGGATTGACGAGCAGTACTTC. This gives the protein CASSPFAGVTQGIDEQYF.

This chain joins TRBV28 and TRBJ2-7, with TRBD1 identical over 8 bases. CDR1 and CDR2 (germline): MDHEN, SYDVKM. V trimming: 6 bases; J trimming: 0 bases; junction bases outside the gene matches: 4. CDR3 length: 14 amino acids. The CDR3 DNA reads as TGTGCCAGCAGCCTGACAGGGGACTCCTACGAGCAGTACTTC. This codes for CASSLTGDSYEQYF.

This clone was detected many times. This sequence joins TRBV19 and TRBJ2-5, with a tentative D call TRBD2 (5 bases). The CDR3 has 13 residues. Trimming left V 5 bases short and J 4 bases short, with 11 bases between. Germline loops: CDR1 LNHDA, CDR2 SQIVND (reference sequence). DNA of the CDR3: TGTGCCAGTAGTTTCCCGGGGAGAGAGACCCAGTACTTC. It codes for CASSFPGRETQYF.

This rearrangement joins TRBV25-1 to TRBJ2-7, with D perhaps TRBD1 (5 bases). The ends were cut back, 5 bases at V and 7 bases at J, with 15 bases in the middle. The CDR3 extends over 13 amino acids. Germline V gives CDR1 MGHDK, CDR2 SYGVNS. The CDR3 protein is CASSSPYGAEQYF. For the CDR3, the DNA is TGTGCCAGCAGTTCTCCATATGGGGCGGAGCAGTACTTC.

With respect to this clone: At one boundary the junction diverges from the germline segment, which might be a read error. The chain links TRBV9 to TRBJ2-1; the match to TRBD2 covers 9 bases. There are 14 residues in the CDR3. Germline values: CDR1 SGDLS, CDR2 YYNGEE. The CDR3 nucleotides are TGCGCCAGCAGCGCCGCGGGGGGGGTCAATGAGCAGTTCTTC. Its protein product is CASSAAGGVNEQFF.

The chain has TRBV5-4 and TRBJ2-7; no clear D. Trimming took 2 bases from V and 2 from J, leaving 11 bases between them. The CDR3 covers 14 residues. The V gene's germline CDR1 is SGHNT and CDR2 YYREEE (reference sequence). CDR3 sequence: CASSFSGLPYEQYF. As DNA, the CDR3 is TGTGCCAGCAGCTTTAGTGGGCTACCCTACGAGCAGTACTTC.

The chain recombines TRBV5-1 with TRBJ2-2; 7 bases align to TRBD2. The CDR3 totals 14 residues. V shed 0 bases, J shed 7 bases, and the junction held 3 bases outside the gene matches. The germline CDR1 and CDR2 sequences are SGHRS and YFSETQ. Here the CDR3 reads CASSLAAGVGELFF. Written as DNA, the CDR3 is TGCGCCAGCAGCTTGGCCGCGGGGGTCGGGGAGCTGTTTTTT.

The rearrangement uses TRBV30 and TRBJ2-5; 8 bases match TRBD1. V was pared by 3 bases and J by 5 bases, with 8 bases of the junction left unmatched. The germline gives CDR1 GTSNPN, CDR2 SVGIG (reference sequence). The CDR3 is 14 residues long. The CDR3 region is CAWRTDRARETQYF. CDR3 in DNA: TGTGCCTGGAGAACGGACAGGGCGCGCGAGACCCAGTACTTC.

In its sample, this clone was seen a few times. This chain links TRBV21-1 with TRBJ2-1; no DNA check was done on the table's D call, TRBD1. TRBV21-1 is termed a pseudogene. This CDR3 is 13 amino acids long. CDR3 sequence reads: CASSKDTDNEQFF. In nucleotides, the CDR3 is TGTGCCAGCAGCAAAGATACAGACAATGAGCAGTTCTTC.

This rearrangement joins TRBV2 to TRBJ2-4; 7 bases line up with TRBD2. CDR3 length: 13 residues. J was trimmed by 9 bases and V by 3 bases; bases with no gene match: 5. CDR1 and CDR2 (germline): SNHLY, FYNNEI. CDR3 loop: CASSETSSGIQYF. CDR3 nucleotide sequence: TGTGCCAGCAGTGAGACTAGCTCAGGCATTCAGTACTTC.

The V and J genes are TRBV28 and TRBJ2-7; D uncertain. This CDR3 has 14 residues. Germline V lookup: CDR1 MDHEN, CDR2 SYDVKM. Trimming removed 2 bases from V and 2 bases from J, with 10 bases in between. The CDR3 sequence is CASSLSVSTYEQYF. The CDR3 DNA follows: TGTGCCAGCAGTTTAAGCGTCAGTACCTACGAGCAGTACTTC.

The rearrangement joins TRBV5-1 to TRBJ2-2, with unresolved D. Germline V gene data show CDR1 as SGHRS and CDR2 as YFSETQ. V lost 1 base to trimming and J lost 2 bases, with 6 bases between them. The CDR3 spans 14 residues. The CDR3 region is CASSLYYNTGELFF. The CDR3 region has the DNA TGCGCCAGCAGCTTGTACTACAACACCGGGGAGCTGTTTTTT. The full variable domain, in which reference TRBV5-1 and TRBJ2-2 provide the parts outside the CDR3, is KAGVTQTPRYLIKTRGQQVTLSCSPISGHRSVSWYQQTPGQGLQFLFEYFSETQRNKGNFPGRFSGRQFSNSRSEMNVSTLELGDSALYLCASSLYYNTGELFFGEGSRLTVL.

There are a few counts of this clone. V is TRBV28 and J is TRBJ1-1; 7 bases map to TRBD1. CDR3 length: 14 amino acids. Trimming took 7 bases from V and 4 from J; bases not matched to a gene: 9. Germline CDR1 and CDR2: MDHEN and SYDVKM. The CDR3 region is CASTRQGGRTEAFF. CDR3 bases: TGTGCCAGCACCCGACAGGGTGGGCGCACTGAAGCTTTCTTT.

V and J are TRBV28 and TRBJ1-2; 9 bases are shared with TRBD1. From germline, CDR1 is MDHEN and CDR2 SYDVKM. CDR3 size: 13 residues. V shed 5 bases and J 8 bases; nucleotides not matched to a gene: 6. CDR3 sequence: CASSPRTGEGYTF. In DNA form, the CDR3 reads TGTGCCAGCAGTCCACGGACAGGGGAGGGCTACACCTTC.

This CDR3 reads CASSLDRGLYEQYF. The CDR3 nucleotides are TGTGCCAGCAGTTTGGACAGGGGGCTCTACGAGCAGTACTTC. The chain combines TRBV6-5 with TRBJ2-7, with 11 bases fitting TRBD1. V shed 4 bases and J 3 bases; nucleotides not matched to a gene: 2. There are 14 residues in the CDR3. Germline assignment: CDR1 MNHEY and CDR2 SVGAGI.

The gene calls are TRBV11-2 and TRBJ2-7; D perhaps matches TRBD1 (7 bases). V gave up 5 bases and J gave up 6 bases, with 17 bases separating them. The germline V gene has CDR1 SGHAT and CDR2 FQNNGV. The CDR3 runs 14 residues. The CDR3 spells CASSARDRSPEQYF. The CDR3 DNA is TGTGCCAGCAGCGCGCGGGACAGATCCCCCGAGCAGTACTTC.